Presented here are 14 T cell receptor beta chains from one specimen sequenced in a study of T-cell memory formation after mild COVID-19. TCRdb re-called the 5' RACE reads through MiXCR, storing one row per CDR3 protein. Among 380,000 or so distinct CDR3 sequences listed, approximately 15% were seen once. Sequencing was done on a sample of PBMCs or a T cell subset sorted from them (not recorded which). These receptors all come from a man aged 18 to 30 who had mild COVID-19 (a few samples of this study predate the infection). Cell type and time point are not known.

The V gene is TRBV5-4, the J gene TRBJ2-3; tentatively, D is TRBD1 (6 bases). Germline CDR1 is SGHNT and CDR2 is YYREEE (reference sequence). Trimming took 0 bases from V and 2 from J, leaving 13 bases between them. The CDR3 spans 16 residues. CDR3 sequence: CASSLVRGSLTDTQYF. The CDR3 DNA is TGTGCCAGCAGCTTGGTCAGGGGTTCCCTCACAGATACGCAGTATTTT. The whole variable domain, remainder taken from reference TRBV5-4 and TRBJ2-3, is ETGVTQSPTHLIKTRGQQVTLRCSSQSGHNTVSWYQQALGQGPQFIFQYYREEENGRGNFPPRFSGLQFPNYSSELNVNALELDDSALYLCASSLVRGSLTDTQYFGPGTRLTVL.

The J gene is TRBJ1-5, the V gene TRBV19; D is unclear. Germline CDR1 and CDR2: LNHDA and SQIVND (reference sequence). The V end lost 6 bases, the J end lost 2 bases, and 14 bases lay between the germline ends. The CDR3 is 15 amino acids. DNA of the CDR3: TGTGCCAGTAGCCCCGCCAGTATTGGCAATCAGCCCCAGCATTTT. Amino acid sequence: CASSPASIGNQPQHF. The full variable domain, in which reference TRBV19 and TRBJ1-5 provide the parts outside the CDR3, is DGGITQSPKYLFRKEGQNVTLSCEQNLNHDAMYWYRQDPGQGLRLIYYSQIVNDFQKGDIAEGYSVSREKKESFPLTVTSAQKNPTAFYLCASSPASIGNQPQHFGDGTRLSIL.

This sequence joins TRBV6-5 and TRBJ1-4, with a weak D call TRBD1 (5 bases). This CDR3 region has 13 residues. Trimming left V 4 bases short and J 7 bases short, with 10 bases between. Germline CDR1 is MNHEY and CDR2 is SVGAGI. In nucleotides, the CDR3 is TGTGCCAGCAGTTGGGGACGGGGTGAAAAACTGTTTTTT. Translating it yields CASSWGRGEKLFF.

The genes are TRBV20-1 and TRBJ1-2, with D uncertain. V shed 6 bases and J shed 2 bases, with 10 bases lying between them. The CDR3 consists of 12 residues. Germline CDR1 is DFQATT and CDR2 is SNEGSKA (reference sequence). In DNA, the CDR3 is TGCAGTGCCCTGACCGACAACTATGGCTACACCTTC. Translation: CSALTDNYGYTF.

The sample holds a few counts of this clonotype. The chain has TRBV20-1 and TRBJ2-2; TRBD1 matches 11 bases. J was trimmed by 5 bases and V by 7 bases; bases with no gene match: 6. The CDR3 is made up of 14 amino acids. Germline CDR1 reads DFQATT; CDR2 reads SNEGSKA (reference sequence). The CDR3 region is CSDCGQGATGELFF. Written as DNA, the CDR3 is TGCAGTGATTGTGGACAGGGGGCGACCGGGGAGCTGTTTTTT.

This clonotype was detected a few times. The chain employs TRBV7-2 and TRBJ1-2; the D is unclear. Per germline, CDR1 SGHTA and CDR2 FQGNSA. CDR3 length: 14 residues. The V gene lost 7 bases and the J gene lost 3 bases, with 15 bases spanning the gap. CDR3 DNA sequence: TGTGCCAGCACCCGAGTGAACCTGGACTATGGCTACACCTTC. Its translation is CASTRVNLDYGYTF. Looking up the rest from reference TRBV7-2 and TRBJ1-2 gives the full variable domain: GAGVSQSPSNKVTEKGKDVELRCDPISGHTALYWYRQSLGQGLEFLIYFQGNSAPDKSGLPSDRFSAERTGGSVSTLTIQRTQQEDSAVYLCASTRVNLDYGYTFGSGTRLTVV.

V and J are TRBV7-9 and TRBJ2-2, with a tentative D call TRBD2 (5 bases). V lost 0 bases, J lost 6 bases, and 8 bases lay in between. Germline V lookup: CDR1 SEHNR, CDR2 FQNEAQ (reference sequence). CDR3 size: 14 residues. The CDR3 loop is CASSLAPAAGELFF. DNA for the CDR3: TGTGCCAGCAGCTTAGCGCCAGCGGCCGGGGAGCTGTTTTTT.

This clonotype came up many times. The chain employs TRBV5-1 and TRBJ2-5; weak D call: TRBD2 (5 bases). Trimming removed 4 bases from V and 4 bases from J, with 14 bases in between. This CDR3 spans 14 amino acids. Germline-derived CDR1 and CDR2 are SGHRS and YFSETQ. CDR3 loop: CASSETTAGETQYF. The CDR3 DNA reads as TGCGCCAGCAGCGAGACTACAGCCGGAGAGACCCAGTACTTC.

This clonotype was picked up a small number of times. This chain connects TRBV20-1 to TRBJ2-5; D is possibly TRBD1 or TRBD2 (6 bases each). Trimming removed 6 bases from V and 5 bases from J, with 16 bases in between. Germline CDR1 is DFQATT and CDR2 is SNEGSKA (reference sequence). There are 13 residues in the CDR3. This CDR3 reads CSASPGAEETQYF. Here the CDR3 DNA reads TGCAGTGCCAGTCCGGGGGCCGAGGAGACCCAGTACTTC.

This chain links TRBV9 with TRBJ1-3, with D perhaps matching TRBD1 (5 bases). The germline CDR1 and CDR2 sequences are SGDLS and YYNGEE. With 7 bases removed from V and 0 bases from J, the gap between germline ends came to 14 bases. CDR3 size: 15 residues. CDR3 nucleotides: TGTGCCAGCTCAACCCGGGGACTCTCTGGAAACACCATATATTTT. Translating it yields CASSTRGLSGNTIYF.

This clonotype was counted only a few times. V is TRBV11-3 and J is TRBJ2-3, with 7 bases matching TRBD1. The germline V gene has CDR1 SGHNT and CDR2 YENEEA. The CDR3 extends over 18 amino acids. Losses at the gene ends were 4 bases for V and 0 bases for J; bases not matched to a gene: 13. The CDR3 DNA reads TGTGCCAGCAGCTCCCCCGGGACAGACGGTCCTAGCACAGATACGCAGTATTTT. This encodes CASSSPGTDGPSTDTQYF.

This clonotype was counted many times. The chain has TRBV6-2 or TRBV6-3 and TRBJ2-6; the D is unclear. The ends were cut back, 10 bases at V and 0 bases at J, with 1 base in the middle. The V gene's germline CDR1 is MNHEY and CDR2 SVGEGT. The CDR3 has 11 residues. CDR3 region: CATSGANVLTF. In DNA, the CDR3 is TGTGCCACCTCTGGGGCCAACGTCCTGACTTTC.

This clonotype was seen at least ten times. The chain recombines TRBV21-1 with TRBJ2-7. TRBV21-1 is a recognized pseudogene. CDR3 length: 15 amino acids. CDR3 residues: CASSTHKFRHYEQYF. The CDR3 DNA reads TGTGCCAGCAGCACCCACAAGTTTCGGCACTACGAGCAGTACTTC.

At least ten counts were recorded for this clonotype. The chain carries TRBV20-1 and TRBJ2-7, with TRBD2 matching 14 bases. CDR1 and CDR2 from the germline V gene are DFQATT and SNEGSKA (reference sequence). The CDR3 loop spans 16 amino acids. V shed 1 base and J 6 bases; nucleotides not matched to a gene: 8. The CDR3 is CSARARLAGGRGEQYF. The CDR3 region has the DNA TGCAGTGCTAGAGCGCGACTAGCGGGGGGGCGGGGCGAGCAGTACTTC.